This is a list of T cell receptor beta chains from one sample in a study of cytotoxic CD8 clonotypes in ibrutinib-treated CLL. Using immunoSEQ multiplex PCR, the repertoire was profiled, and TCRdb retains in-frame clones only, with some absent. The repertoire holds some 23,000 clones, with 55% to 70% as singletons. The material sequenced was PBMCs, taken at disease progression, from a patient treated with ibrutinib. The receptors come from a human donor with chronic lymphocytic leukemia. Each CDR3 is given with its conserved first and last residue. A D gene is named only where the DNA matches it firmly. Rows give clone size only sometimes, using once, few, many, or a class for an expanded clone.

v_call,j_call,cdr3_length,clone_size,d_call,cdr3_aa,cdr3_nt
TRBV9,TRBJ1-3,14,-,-,CASSGPRTGNTIYF,TGTGCCAGCAGCGGACCGCGAACTGGAAACACCATATATTTT
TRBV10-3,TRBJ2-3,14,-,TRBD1,CAISALDRGDTQYF,TGTGCCATCAGTGCGTTGGACAGGGGAGATACGCAGTATTTT
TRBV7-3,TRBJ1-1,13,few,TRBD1,CASRGQGNTEAFF,TGTGCCAGCAGGGGACAGGGGAACACTGAAGCTTTCTTT
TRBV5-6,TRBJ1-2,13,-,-,CASSLGADYGYTF,TGTGCCAGCAGCTTGGGGGCAGACTATGGCTACACCTTC
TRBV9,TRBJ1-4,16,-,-,CASSAFEGKNGEKLFF,TGTGCCAGCAGCGCCTTCGAGGGGAAGAACGGTGAAAAACTGTTTTTT
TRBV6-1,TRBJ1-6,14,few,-,CASSEEGKNSPLHF,TGTGCCAGCAGTGAAGAGGGGAAGAATTCACCCCTCCACTTT
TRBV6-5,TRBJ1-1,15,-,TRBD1,CASSYSSGGNTEAFF,TGTGCCAGCAGTTACTCCTCAGGGGGAAACACTGAAGCTTTCTTT
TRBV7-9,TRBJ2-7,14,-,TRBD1,CASSLGGQGNEQYF,TGTGCCAGCAGCTTAGGTGGACAGGGCAACGAGCAGTACTTC
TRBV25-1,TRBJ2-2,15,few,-,CASSDERQGKGELFF,TGTGCCAGCAGTGACGAAAGGCAAGGGAAAGGGGAGCTGTTTTTT
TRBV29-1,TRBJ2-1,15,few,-,CSVEGSAGAYNEQFF,TGCAGCGTTGAAGGGTCTGCGGGGGCTTACAATGAGCAGTTCTTC
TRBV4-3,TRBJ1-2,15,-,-,CASSQDPQGAYGYTF,TGCGCCAGCAGCCAAGATCCCCAGGGAGCCTATGGCTACACCTTC
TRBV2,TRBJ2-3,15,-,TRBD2,CASSEVGGAQDTQYF,TGTGCCAGCAGTGAAGTCGGGGGGGCCCAAGATACGCAGTATTTT
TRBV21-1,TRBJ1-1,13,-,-,CASSPPRDTEAFF,TGTGCCAGCAGCCCCCCCAGGGACACTGAAGCTTTCTTT
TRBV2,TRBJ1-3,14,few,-,CASSEVLSGNTIYF,TGTGCCAGCAGTGAAGTTCTCTCTGGAAACACCATATATTTT
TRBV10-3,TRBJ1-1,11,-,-,CASSSVTEAFF,TGTGCCAGCAGCTCGGTCACTGAAGCTTTCTTT
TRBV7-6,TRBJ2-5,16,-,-,CASSSLAGAPAETQYF,TGTGCCAGCAGCTCCCTTGCGGGGGCCCCTGCAGAGACCCAGTACTTC
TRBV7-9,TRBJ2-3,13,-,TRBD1,CASSPRDRDTQYF,TGTGCCAGCAGCCCCCGGGACAGAGATACGCAGTATTTT
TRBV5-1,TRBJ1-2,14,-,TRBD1,CASSSDRSNYGYTF,TGCGCCAGCAGCTCGGACAGGTCTAACTATGGCTACACCTTC
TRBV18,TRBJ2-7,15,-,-,CASSPQAGASYEQYF,TGTGCCAGCTCACCACAAGCTGGTGCCTCCTACGAGCAGTACTTC
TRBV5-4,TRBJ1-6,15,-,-,CASSFANTGVTPLHF,TGTGCCAGCAGCTTCGCGAATACAGGCGTAACACCCCTCCACTTT
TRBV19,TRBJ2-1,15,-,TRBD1,CASSDRDRDYNEQFF,TGTGCCAGTAGTGACCGGGACAGGGACTACAATGAGCAGTTCTTC
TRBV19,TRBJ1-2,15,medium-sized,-,CASSIAKTDIYGYTF,TGTGCCAGTAGTATAGCAAAGACGGACATCTATGGCTACACCTTC